A single sample gave rise to the 9 T cell receptor beta chains below, sequenced in a study of blood T cell repertoires in COVID-19. Clones were sequenced by immunoSEQ multiplex PCR, and TCRdb holds only the in-frame ones, with some missing. Counted here are tens of thousands of clones, over 75% occurring once; the ten biggest clones make up roughly 3.1%. Source material: peripheral blood. These receptors were obtained from a man in his 70s with COVID-19, enrolled during active disease.

This sequence joins TRBV5-6 and TRBJ2-3; 8 bases are shared with TRBD2. Looked up from germline, CDR1 is SGHDT and CDR2 is YYEEEE. The CDR3 is 16 amino acids. Losses at the gene ends were 0 bases for V and 3 bases for J; bases not matched to a gene: 6. The CDR3 region is CASSLVWTSRTDTQYF. CDR3 DNA sequence: TGTGCCAGCAGCTTGGTGTGGACTAGCAGGACAGATACGCAGTATTTT.

The chain carries TRBV2 and TRBJ2-5, with a possible D match to TRBD2 (6 bases). The CDR3 spans 14 residues. The V end lost 2 bases, the J end lost 2 bases, and 9 bases lay between the germline ends. Germline V lookup: CDR1 SNHLY, CDR2 FYNNEI. In DNA form, the CDR3 reads TGTGCCAGCAGTGAACGGGGACTTCAAGAGACCCAGTACTTC. Protein: CASSERGLQETQYF.

The chain combines TRBV4-3 with TRBJ1-2; D ambiguous. CDR1 and CDR2 (germline): LGHNA, YSLEER. V was cut by 1 base and J by 5 bases, with 8 bases left in between. CDR3 size: 13 residues. The CDR3 DNA sequence: TGCGCCAGCAGCCAAGTAGTGTGGTATGGCTACACCTTC. As protein: CASSQVVWYGYTF.

This chain joins TRBV20-1 and TRBJ2-3; weak D call: TRBD1 (6 bases). The germline V gene encodes CDR1 DFQATT and CDR2 SNEGSKA (reference sequence). Deletions cut 6 bases from V and 5 bases from J, with 9 bases between. The CDR3 spans 11 residues. The CDR3 protein is CSAQGLDTQYF. The CDR3, as DNA: TGCAGTGCCCAGGGGTTAGATACGCAGTATTTT.

The chain carries TRBV6-5 and TRBJ2-2; the match to TRBD1 covers 7 bases. This CDR3 comprises 12 residues. Germline CDR1 and CDR2: MNHEY and SVGAGI. Trimming at V came to 6 bases and at J to 7 bases, leaving 2 bases not matched to a gene. The CDR3 protein is CASRQGYGELFF. The CDR3 DNA is TGTGCCAGCAGACAGGGGTACGGGGAGCTGTTTTTT.

This clone was recorded once. The CDR3 DNA reads TGTGCCAGCAGCCAGGGCCAGGGCTCAGCTTTCTTT. Translating it yields CASSQGQGSAFF. The genes are TRBV28 and TRBJ1-1; perhaps TRBD1 as D (5 bases). With 6 bases removed from V and 10 bases from J, the gap between germline ends came to 15 bases. This CDR3 is built from 12 residues. CDR1 is MDHEN, CDR2 SYDVKM, per germline.

The CDR3 DNA follows: TGTGCCAGCTCACCCCCAAACACTAGTCCTGACGAGCAGTACTTC. Its translation: CASSPPNTSPDEQYF. The J gene is TRBJ2-7, the V gene TRBV18; tentatively, D is TRBD2 (5 bases). Trimming left V 3 bases short and J 5 bases short, with 17 bases between. Per the germline V gene, CDR1 is KGHSH and CDR2 is LQKENI. The CDR3 loop spans 15 amino acids.

The rearrangement joins TRBV12-3 or TRBV12-4 to TRBJ1-5, with 8 nucleotides matching TRBD1. Trimming cost V 6 bases and J 5 bases; bases outside gene matches: 3. This CDR3 spans 13 amino acids. CDR3 residues: CASSRQGYQPQHF. The CDR3 DNA follows: TGTGCCAGCAGCCGACAGGGGTATCAGCCCCAGCATTTT.

The CDR3 loop is CASSTGAGGYYNEQFF. CDR3 bases: TGTGCCAGCTCAACTGGCGCGGGAGGGTATTACAATGAGCAGTTCTTC. The rearrangement links TRBV18 to TRBJ2-1, with TRBD2 matching over 9 bases. Germline CDR1 and CDR2: KGHSH and LQKENI. This CDR3 is built from 16 residues. Unmatched junction bases numbered 9, after V lost 5 bases and J lost 4 bases.